The 8 T cell receptor beta chains below all came from one sample that was sequenced in a study of neurological immune-mediated disorders. Time point here: longitudinal time-point 1 (baseline). TCRdb re-derived calls from the 5' RACE reads in MiXCR, one entry per CDR3 protein. Of tens of thousands of distinct CDR3 sequences listed, roughly 13% are singletons. The sample was PBMCs. The receptors originated from a female donor with HTLV-1-associated myelopathy (HAM/TSP).

The sample holds many counts of this clonotype. This chain joins TRBV20-1 and TRBJ1-1; 7 bases align to TRBD1. In germline, CDR1 is DFQATT, CDR2 SNEGSKA (reference sequence). Germline trimming cut 4 bases from V and 2 bases from J; bases unmatched to any gene: 7. The CDR3 runs to 14 residues. The CDR3 nucleotides are TGCAGTGCTATTAGGGACAGTCAAAACACTGAAGCTTTCTTT. Encoded protein: CSAIRDSQNTEAFF.

This clonotype was seen repeatedly, ten times or more. This chain connects TRBV28 to TRBJ2-1; perhaps TRBD2 as D (5 bases). V lost 6 bases and J 8 bases, leaving 17 bases between the germline ends. The CDR3 spans 14 residues. In germline, CDR1 is MDHEN, CDR2 SYDVKM. The CDR3 nucleotides read TGTGCCAGCAGACAACAGCTACCCGGGGATGAGCAGTTCTTC. Its protein is CASRQQLPGDEQFF.

In the case of this clonotype: One junction end disagrees with the germline gene, perhaps due to a read error. The chain uses TRBV5-1 and TRBJ2-2; either TRBD1 or TRBD2 may fit D (5 bases each). The CDR3 contains 14 residues. Looked up from germline, CDR1 is SGHRS and CDR2 is YFSETQ. The CDR3 loop is CASSGALNTGELFF. CDR3 DNA sequence: TGCGCCAGCTCCGGGGCACTTAACACCGGGGAGCTATTTTTT.

Ten or more counts support this clonotype. The V gene is TRBV20-1, the J gene TRBJ2-5, with 8 bases aligning to TRBD2. V was clipped by 0 bases and J by 5 bases; unmatched bases: 5. The germline gives CDR1 DFQATT, CDR2 SNEGSKA (reference sequence). The CDR3 is made up of 14 amino acids. CDR3 bases: TGCAGTGCTAGAGACCGGGGGGGACGGGAGACCCAGTACTTC. Translating it yields CSARDRGGRETQYF.

This clonotype appeared many times. The chain recombines TRBV28 with TRBJ2-7; 11 bases fit TRBD1. The CDR3 consists of 15 residues. After removal of 5 bases from V and 3 bases from J, the junction contained 6 bases not matched to a gene. Per germline, CDR1 MDHEN and CDR2 SYDVKM. CDR3 protein: CASSASGQGDYEQYF. In DNA form, the CDR3 reads TGTGCCAGCAGTGCCTCGGGACAGGGGGACTACGAGCAGTACTTC.

This clonotype was seen at least ten times. The V and J genes are TRBV6-5 and TRBJ2-7; 8 positions match TRBD1. Losses at the gene ends were 8 bases for V and 3 bases for J; bases not matched to a gene: 12. CDR1 is MNHEY, CDR2 SVGAGI, per germline. The CDR3 contains 15 residues. The CDR3 here is CASGFGGQGIYEQYF. CDR3 DNA: TGTGCCAGCGGGTTCGGCGGACAGGGCATCTACGAGCAGTACTTC.

V is TRBV27 and J is TRBJ1-2; D gene ambiguous. The CDR3 is 13 amino acids. The germline V gene has CDR1 MNHEY and CDR2 SMNVEV (reference sequence). Trimming removed 3 bases from V and 7 bases from J, with 12 bases in between. In nucleotides, the CDR3 is TGTGCCAGCAGTTTCCAGGCGGGCGCTGGCTACACCTTC. As protein: CASSFQAGAGYTF.

This clonotype has a count of ten or more. This chain uses TRBV20-1 with TRBJ2-7, with 11 bases matching TRBD2. From germline, CDR1 is DFQATT and CDR2 SNEGSKA (reference sequence). V lost 3 bases, J lost 6 bases, and 7 bases stayed unmatched. The CDR3 covers 14 residues. The CDR3 nucleotides read TGCAGTGCTAGGATACTAGCGGGGGACTCCGAGCAGTACTTC. This gives the protein CSARILAGDSEQYF.